This passage covers 2 T cell receptor beta chains from one sample sequenced in a study of blood T cell repertoires in COVID-19. The protocol was immunoSEQ multiplex PCR, while the TCRdb copy is restricted to in-frame clones and leaves out a portion. The sample holds 200,000 to 250,000 clones; roughly 80% are singletons and the top ten take 3.4%. Source material: peripheral blood. The origin of the receptors is a woman aged 18 to 35 with acute or convalescent COVID-19.

This clone was seen repeatedly, ten times or more. This specimen includes other DNA sequences encoding the same CDR3. This chain connects TRBV28 to TRBJ2-2; 8 nucleotides match TRBD2. This CDR3 comprises 15 residues. V shed 7 bases and J 2 bases; nucleotides not matched to a gene: 6. The germline gives CDR1 MDHEN, CDR2 SYDVKM. CDR3 coding DNA: TGTGCCAGCAAGGCAAGCGGGAGTAACACCGGGGAGCTGTTTTTT. Its translation is CASKASGSNTGELFF.

The chain carries TRBV2 and TRBJ1-1; D unclear. The V end was cut by 10 bases, the J end by 7 bases, with 16 bases between. The CDR3 sequence is 12 residues long. Per the germline V gene, CDR1 is SNHLY and CDR2 is FYNNEI. This CDR3 is CATKNRGNEAFF. The CDR3 DNA sequence: TGTGCCACCAAGAACCGCGGCAATGAAGCTTTCTTT.